What follows are 12 T cell receptor beta chains derived from one specimen sequenced in a study of T-cell memory formation after mild COVID-19. TCRdb analysed the 5' RACE reads with MiXCR anew, one entry per CDR3 protein. The data hold around 440,000 distinct CDR3 sequences, with about 20% observed a single time. Sample: PBMCs or a T cell subset sorted from them (not recorded which). These receptors were obtained from an adult woman who had mild COVID-19 (a few samples of this study predate the infection). Cell type and time point are not known.

The CDR3 coding sequence is TGTGCCAGCACCCCCCCGGGGGGAGAGACCCAGTACTTC. Its translation: CASTPPGGETQYF. V gene TRBV27 combines with J gene TRBJ2-5, with 7 bases aligning to TRBD2. CDR1 and CDR2 (germline): MNHEY, SMNVEV (reference sequence). V lost 7 bases to trimming and J lost 4 bases; unmatched junction nucleotides: 6. CDR3 length equals 13 residues.

This clonotype turned up a few times. V and J are TRBV3-1 and TRBJ2-3, with D tentatively TRBD2 (6 bases). V shed 5 bases and J shed 1 base, with 10 bases lying between them. The CDR3 runs to 14 residues. Germline CDR1 LGHDT, CDR2 YNNKEL (reference sequence). CDR3: CASSWERGTDTQYF. The CDR3 region has the DNA TGTGCCAGCAGCTGGGAGCGGGGCACAGATACGCAGTATTTT.

A few counts support this clonotype. The chain uses TRBV7-2 and TRBJ2-5, with D tentatively TRBD1 (5 bases). CDR3 size: 13 residues. CDR1 is SGHTA and CDR2 is FQGNSA in the germline V gene. V lost 1 base, J lost 11 bases, and 14 bases lay in between. The CDR3 bases are TGTGCCAGCAGCTTAGACGTCCAAGGGGTACAGTACTTC. Its translation is CASSLDVQGVQYF.

Comments on this clonotype: At one of its ends the junction is not consistent with the germline gene, which may arise from a read error. The chain carries TRBV2 and TRBJ2-7; 7 bases align to TRBD2. The CDR3 has 14 amino acids. Germline V gives CDR1 SNHLY, CDR2 FYNNEI. The CDR3 DNA is TGTGCCAGCAGTGAATCATCCGGGAGGCCCTCGGCCCTCTTC. Its translation: CASSESSGRPSALF.

The chain has TRBV20-1 and TRBJ2-3, with D possibly matching TRBD2 (6 bases). Germline V gene lookup returns CDR1 DFQATT and CDR2 SNEGSKA (reference sequence). Trimming removed 1 base at V and 0 bases at J, with 17 bases between. The CDR3 has 17 residues. CDR3 sequence reads: CSARGLVGSHSTDTQYF. The CDR3 coding sequence is TGCAGTGCTAGAGGACTAGTTGGGTCTCATAGCACAGATACGCAGTATTTT.

The CDR3 region has the DNA TGTGCCAGCAGGACGGGGGTAGATACGCAGTATTTT. Translation gives CASRTGVDTQYF. V usage is TRBV12-3 or TRBV12-4 and J usage is TRBJ2-3, with a tentative D call TRBD2 (6 bases). The CDR3 extends over 12 amino acids. Between the trimmed V and J ends, which lost 6 bases and 5 bases, there was a span of 9 bases.

V usage is TRBV12-3 or TRBV12-4 and J usage is TRBJ1-4, with no clear D. The CDR3 totals 12 residues. Trimming stripped 4 bases from V and 7 bases from J, with 7 bases between. The CDR3 region is CASSSVVEKLFF. CDR3 DNA sequence: TGTGCCAGCAGTTCAGTAGTTGAAAAACTGTTTTTT.

J is TRBJ2-7 and V is TRBV7-9, with no clear D. Trimming removed 8 bases from V and 4 bases from J, with 6 bases in between. The CDR3 runs to 10 residues. CDR1 and CDR2 (germline): SEHNR, FQNEAQ (reference sequence). The CDR3 is CASHPYEQYF. In DNA, the CDR3 is TGTGCCAGCCACCCGTACGAGCAGTACTTC.

This clonotype came up a few times. The chain recombines TRBV24-1 with TRBJ2-5, with D maybe TRBD2 (6 bases). Between the trimmed V and J ends, which lost 0 bases and 7 bases, there was a span of 14 bases. Germline loops: CDR1 KGHDR, CDR2 SFDVKD. The CDR3 sequence is 15 residues long. CDR3 loop: CATSDLQEGSVTQYF. The CDR3 DNA reads TGTGCCACCAGTGATTTGCAGGAGGGGTCGGTGACCCAGTACTTC.

This clonotype came up many times. The chain links TRBV30 to TRBJ2-4, with D maybe TRBD2 (5 bases). Germline V gene lookup returns CDR1 GTSNPN and CDR2 SVGIG (reference sequence). V lost 0 bases and J 8 bases, leaving 8 bases between the germline ends. The CDR3 covers 12 residues. The CDR3 region is CAWSVMGDIQYF. CDR3 coding DNA: TGTGCCTGGAGTGTAATGGGAGACATTCAGTACTTC.

The chain combines TRBV7-2 with TRBJ2-7; 9 nucleotides agree with TRBD2. V was pared by 3 bases and J by 5 bases, with 5 bases of the junction left unmatched. The CDR3 has 14 amino acids. Germline loops: CDR1 SGHTA, CDR2 FQGNSA. In DNA form, the CDR3 reads TGTGCCAGCAGCTTGGCGGGAGGGCCCGACGAGCAGTACTTC. Protein product: CASSLAGGPDEQYF.

The rearrangement links TRBV6-5 to TRBJ1-5; 7 bases align to TRBD1. V gave up 6 bases and J gave up 3 bases; unmatched junction bases: 5. CDR3 size: 14 residues. Germline loops: CDR1 MNHEY, CDR2 SVGAGI. DNA for the CDR3: TGTGCCAGCAGCCAGGGACAGATCAATCAGCCCCAGCATTTT. As protein: CASSQGQINQPQHF.